This TCR beta chain was recovered during a study of CD8+CD57+ T cells in acquired aplastic anemia. Investigators profiled TCR beta VDJ and CDR3 from genomic DNA template. TCRdb processed the reads anew with MiXCR; each CDR3 protein has one entry. The sample includes 200,000 to 300,000 distinct CDR3 sequences, about 44% of them seen just once. As for this clonotype: Its antigen is unidentified.

Whole-study results and caveats: Researchers report that twenty-nine CD8+ CDR3 sequences appeared in both patients and controls.

The CDR3 extends over 15 amino acids. Germline lookup yields CDR1 SNHLY and CDR2 FYNNEI. Trimming took 1 base from V and 4 from J, leaving 11 bases between them. Patients sequenced had flow cytometry evidence of CD8+CD57+ cell expansion. The source is a human donor with aplastic anemia. Sequencing input: sorted CD4+, CD8+, or CD8+CD57+ T cells (not recorded which) from PBMCs. V and J are TRBV2 and TRBJ1-3, with D possibly TRBD1 on 5 matching bases. The CDR3: CASSEVGVSGNTIYF. The CDR3 coding sequence is TGTGCCAGCAGTGAAGTAGGGGTGTCGGGAAACACCATATATTTT. The variable domain in full, with the rest retrieved from reference TRBV2 and TRBJ1-3, is EPEVTQTPSHQVTQMGQEVILRCVPISNHLYFYWYRQILGQKVEFLVSFYNNEISEKSEIFDDQFSVERPDGSNFTLKIRSTKLEDSAMYFCASSEVGVSGNTIYFGEGSWLTVV.